The T cell receptor beta chain described here comes from a study of shared clonotypes between healthy human individuals. The authors distributed each subset's genomic DNA evenly over several immunoSEQ plates. Per the study methods: Filtering was not the same, since immunoSEQ gave junction-only sequences without quality scores. The method was immunoSEQ multiplex PCR; TCRdb's version includes in-frame clones alone and lacks a portion of them. The V and J calls and clone size are taken from that table; D and trimming were inferred from the DNA. Among 450,000 or so clones listed, more than 70% were seen once. The germline V gene encodes CDR1 GTSNPN and CDR2 SVGIG (reference sequence). Trimming took 5 bases from V and 0 from J, leaving 5 bases between them. The CDR3 covers 12 residues. About this clone itself: The antigen is undetermined.

General study points: The researchers took only blood, and tissue repertoires probably look different.

The V gene is TRBV30, the J gene TRBJ1-3; D gene ambiguous. The sample consisted of PBMCs. The sequence was collected from a woman aged 40 to 55 in good health. Some clones in this sample may be carry-over from other donors' samples. Written as DNA, the CDR3 is TGTGCCTGGGCCAACTCTGGAAACACCATATATTTT. Translated: CAWANSGNTIYF. Full variable domain (missing parts from reference TRBV30 and TRBJ1-3): SQTIHQWPATLVQPVGSPLSLECTVEGTSNPNLYWYRQAAGRGLQLLFYSVGIGQISSEVPQNLSASRPQDRQFILSSKKLLLSDSGFYLCAWANSGNTIYFGEGSWLTVV.